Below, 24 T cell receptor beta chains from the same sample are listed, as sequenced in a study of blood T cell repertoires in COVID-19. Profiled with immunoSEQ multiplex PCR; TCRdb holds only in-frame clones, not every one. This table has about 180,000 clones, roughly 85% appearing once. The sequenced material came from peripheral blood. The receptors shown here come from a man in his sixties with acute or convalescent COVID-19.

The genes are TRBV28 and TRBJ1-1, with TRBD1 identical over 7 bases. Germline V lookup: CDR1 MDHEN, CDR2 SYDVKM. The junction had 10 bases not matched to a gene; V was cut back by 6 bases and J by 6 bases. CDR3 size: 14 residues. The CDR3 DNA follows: TGTGCCAGCAGGCCGACAGGGAGAGGGCCTGAAGCTTTCTTT. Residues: CASRPTGRGPEAFF.

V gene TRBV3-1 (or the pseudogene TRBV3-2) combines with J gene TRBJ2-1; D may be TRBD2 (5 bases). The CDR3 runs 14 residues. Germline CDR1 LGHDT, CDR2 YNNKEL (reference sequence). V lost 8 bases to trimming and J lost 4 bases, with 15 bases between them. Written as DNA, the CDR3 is TGTGCCAGCGGACGCGGACTGGGTTACAATGAGCAGTTCTTC. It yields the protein CASGRGLGYNEQFF.

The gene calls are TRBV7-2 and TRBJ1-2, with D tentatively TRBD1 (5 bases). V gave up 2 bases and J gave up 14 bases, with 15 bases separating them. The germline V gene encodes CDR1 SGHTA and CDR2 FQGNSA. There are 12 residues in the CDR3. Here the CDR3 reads CASSLHGLGGTF. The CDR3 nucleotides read TGTGCCAGCAGCTTACACGGCTTGGGGGGGACCTTC.

The CDR3 sequence is CASSFPSSYEQYF. The CDR3, as DNA: TGTGCCAGCAGCTTCCCGAGCTCCTACGAGCAGTACTTC. The chain is built from TRBV11-2 and TRBJ2-7; unclear D gene. Trimming stripped 3 bases from V and 0 bases from J, with 6 bases between. The CDR3 is 13 amino acids. Looked up from germline, CDR1 is SGHAT and CDR2 is FQNNGV.

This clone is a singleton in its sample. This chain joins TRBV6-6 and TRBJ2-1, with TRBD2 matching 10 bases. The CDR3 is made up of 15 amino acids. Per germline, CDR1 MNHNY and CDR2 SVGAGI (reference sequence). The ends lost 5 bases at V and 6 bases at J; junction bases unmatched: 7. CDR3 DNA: TGTGCCAGCAGTCAGCGGGAGGGGGCTCTCAATGAGCAGTTCTTC. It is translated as CASSQREGALNEQFF.

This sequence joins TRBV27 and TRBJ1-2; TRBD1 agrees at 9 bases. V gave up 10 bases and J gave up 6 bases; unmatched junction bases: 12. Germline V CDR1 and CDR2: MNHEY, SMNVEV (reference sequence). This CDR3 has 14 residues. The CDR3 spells CAIIRNRGQDGYTF. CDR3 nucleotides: TGTGCCATCATTAGAAACAGGGGGCAGGATGGCTACACCTTC.

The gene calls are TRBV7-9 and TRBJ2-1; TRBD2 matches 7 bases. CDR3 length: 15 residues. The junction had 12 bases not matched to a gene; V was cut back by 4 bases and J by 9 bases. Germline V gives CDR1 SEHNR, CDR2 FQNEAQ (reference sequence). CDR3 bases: TGTGCCAGCAGCTCCCGACTAGCTATGCCTGCTGAGCAGTTCTTC. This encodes CASSSRLAMPAEQFF.

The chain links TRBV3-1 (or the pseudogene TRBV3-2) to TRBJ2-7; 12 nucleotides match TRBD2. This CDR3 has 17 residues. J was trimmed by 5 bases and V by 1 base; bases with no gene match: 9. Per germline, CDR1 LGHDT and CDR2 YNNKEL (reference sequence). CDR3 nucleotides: TGTGCCAGCAGCCAAGGTCTCGCCACTAGCGGGAGGAACGAGCAGTACTTC. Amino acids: CASSQGLATSGRNEQYF.

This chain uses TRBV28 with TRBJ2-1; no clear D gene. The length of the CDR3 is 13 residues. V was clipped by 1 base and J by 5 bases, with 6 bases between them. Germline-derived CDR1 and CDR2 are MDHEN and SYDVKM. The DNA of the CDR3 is TGTGCCAGCAGTTTATCCAGGAACAATGAGCAGTTCTTC. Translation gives CASSLSRNNEQFF. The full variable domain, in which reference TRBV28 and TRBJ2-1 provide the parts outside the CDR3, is DVKVTQSSRYLVKRTGEKVFLECVQDMDHENMFWYRQDPGLGLRLIYFSYDVKMKEKGDIPEGYSVSREKKERFSLILESASTNQTSMYLCASSLSRNNEQFFGPGTRLTVL.

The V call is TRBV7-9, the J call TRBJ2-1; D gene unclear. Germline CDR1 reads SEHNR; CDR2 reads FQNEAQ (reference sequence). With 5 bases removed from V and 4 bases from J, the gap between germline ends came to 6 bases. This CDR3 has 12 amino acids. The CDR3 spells CASSQIYNEQFF. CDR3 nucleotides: TGTGCCAGCAGCCAGATTTACAATGAGCAGTTCTTC.

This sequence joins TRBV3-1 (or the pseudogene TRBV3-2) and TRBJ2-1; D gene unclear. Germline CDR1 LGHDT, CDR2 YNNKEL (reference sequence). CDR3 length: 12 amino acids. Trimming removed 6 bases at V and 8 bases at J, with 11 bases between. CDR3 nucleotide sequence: TGTGCCAGCAGTGCCCTAGGCGATGAGCAGTTCTTC. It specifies CASSALGDEQFF.

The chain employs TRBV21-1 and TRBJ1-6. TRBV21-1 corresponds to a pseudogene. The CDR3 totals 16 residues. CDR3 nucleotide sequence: TGTGCCAGCAGCAAAGCGCGGCGGCGGAGGAATTCACCCCTCCACTTT. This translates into CASSKARRRRNSPLHF.

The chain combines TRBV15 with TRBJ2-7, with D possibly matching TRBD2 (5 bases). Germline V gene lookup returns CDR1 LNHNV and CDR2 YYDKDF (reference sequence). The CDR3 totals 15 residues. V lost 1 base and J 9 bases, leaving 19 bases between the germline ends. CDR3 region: CATSRGRTLLQVQYF. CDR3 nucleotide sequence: TGTGCCACCAGCAGAGGGAGGACCCTACTTCAGGTGCAGTACTTC.

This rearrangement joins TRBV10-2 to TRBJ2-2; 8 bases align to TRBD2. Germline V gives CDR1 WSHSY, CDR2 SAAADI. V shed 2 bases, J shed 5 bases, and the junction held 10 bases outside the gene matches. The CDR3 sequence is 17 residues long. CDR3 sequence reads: CASSERTGGPRTGELFF. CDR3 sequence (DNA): TGCGCCAGCAGTGAGAGAACGGGAGGGCCTCGAACCGGGGAGCTGTTTTTT.

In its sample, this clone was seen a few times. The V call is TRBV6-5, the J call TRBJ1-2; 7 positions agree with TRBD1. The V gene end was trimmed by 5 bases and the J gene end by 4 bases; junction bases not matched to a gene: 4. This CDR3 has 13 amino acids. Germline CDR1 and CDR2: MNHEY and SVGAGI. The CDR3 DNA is TGTGCCAGCAGTCTTCAGGGGGTCTATGGCTACACCTTC. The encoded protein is CASSLQGVYGYTF.

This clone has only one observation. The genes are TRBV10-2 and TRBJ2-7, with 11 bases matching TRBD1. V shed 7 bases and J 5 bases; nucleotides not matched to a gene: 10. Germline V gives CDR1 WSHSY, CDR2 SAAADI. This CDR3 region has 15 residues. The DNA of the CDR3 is TGCGCCAGCACCCTACGGGACAGGGGGAACCACGAGCAGTACTTC. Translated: CASTLRDRGNHEQYF.

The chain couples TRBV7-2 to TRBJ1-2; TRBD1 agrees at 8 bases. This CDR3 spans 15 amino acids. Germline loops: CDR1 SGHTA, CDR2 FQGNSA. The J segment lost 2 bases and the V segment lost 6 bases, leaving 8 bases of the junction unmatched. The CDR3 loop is CASSSPGQVNYGYTF. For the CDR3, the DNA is TGTGCCAGCAGTAGTCCGGGACAGGTGAACTATGGCTACACCTTC.

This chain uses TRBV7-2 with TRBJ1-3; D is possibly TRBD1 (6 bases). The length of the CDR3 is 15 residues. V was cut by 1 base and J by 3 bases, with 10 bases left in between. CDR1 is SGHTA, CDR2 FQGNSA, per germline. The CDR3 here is CASSLVQGNGNTIYF. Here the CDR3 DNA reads TGTGCCAGCAGCTTAGTACAGGGCAATGGAAACACCATATATTTT.

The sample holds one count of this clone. In nucleotides, the CDR3 is TGTGCCAGCAGTTCATCAGTGACACTTACCTACGAGCAGTACTTC. It codes for CASSSSVTLTYEQYF. The J gene is TRBJ2-7, the V gene TRBV6-2 or TRBV6-3; D unresolved. CDR3 length equals 15 residues. V shed 4 bases and J shed 2 bases, with 15 bases lying between them. Per germline, CDR1 MNHEY and CDR2 SVGEGT.

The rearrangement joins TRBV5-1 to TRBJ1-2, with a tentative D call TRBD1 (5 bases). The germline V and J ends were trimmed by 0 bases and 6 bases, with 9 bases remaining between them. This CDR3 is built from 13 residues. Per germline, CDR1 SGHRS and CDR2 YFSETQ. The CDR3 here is CASSLAQGHGYTF. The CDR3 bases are TGCGCCAGCAGCTTGGCCCAGGGCCATGGCTACACCTTC.

The CDR3 nucleotides are TGTGCCAGCAGCCAAGATGCGACGGGAGGAGCTAATGAGCAGTTCTTC. It translates to CASSQDATGGANEQFF. J is TRBJ2-1 and V is TRBV4-2; 7 nucleotides line up with TRBD2. The J segment lost 7 bases and the V segment lost 0 bases, leaving 9 bases of the junction unmatched. The germline V gene has CDR1 LGHNA and CDR2 YNFKEQ. The CDR3 spans 16 residues.

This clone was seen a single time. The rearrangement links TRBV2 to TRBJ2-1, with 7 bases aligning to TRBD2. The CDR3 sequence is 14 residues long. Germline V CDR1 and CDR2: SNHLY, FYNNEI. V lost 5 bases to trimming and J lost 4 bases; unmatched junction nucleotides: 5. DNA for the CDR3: TGTGCCAGCAGTAGCAGCGGGAATTACAATGAGCAGTTCTTC. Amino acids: CASSSSGNYNEQFF.

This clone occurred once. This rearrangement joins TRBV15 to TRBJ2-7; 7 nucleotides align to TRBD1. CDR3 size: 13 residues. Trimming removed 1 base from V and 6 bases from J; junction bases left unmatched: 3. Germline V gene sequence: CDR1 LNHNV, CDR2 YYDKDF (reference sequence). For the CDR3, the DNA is TGTGCCACCAGCAGAGGAGGGGGCGCCGAGCAGTACTTC. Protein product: CATSRGGGAEQYF.

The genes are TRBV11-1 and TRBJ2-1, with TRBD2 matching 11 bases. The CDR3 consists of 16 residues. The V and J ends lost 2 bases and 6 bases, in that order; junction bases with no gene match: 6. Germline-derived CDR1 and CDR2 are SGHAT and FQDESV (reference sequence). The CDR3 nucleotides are TGTGCCAGCAGCTTAAAGGCTAGCGGGAGGAGCAATGAGCAGTTCTTC. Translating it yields CASSLKASGRSNEQFF.